The T cell receptor beta chain described here comes from a study of graft-versus-host responses after intestinal transplantation. V was clipped by 1 base and J by 0 bases, with 4 bases between them. CDR3 length: 13 amino acids. Germline CDR1 is SGHRS and CDR2 is YFSETQ. As concerns this clone: The antigen is not known.

Sequencing was performed with immunoSEQ multiplex PCR; in TCRdb, only in-frame clones are kept and a portion is missing. The table has about 110,000 clones, over 80% seen once. Notes on the study in general: Recipient marrow held GvH clones, some first seen in ileum or blood.

The sequencing used unstimulated CD4+ T cells sorted from spleen or lymph node cells, collected before transplant. The rearrangement uses TRBV5-1 and TRBJ2-5; D gene ambiguous. This receptor was obtained from a human donor who was the organ donor for an intestinal transplant. CDR3 region: CASSLQYQETQYF. CDR3 coding DNA: TGCGCCAGCAGCTTGCAGTACCAAGAGACCCAGTACTTC.